The 17 T cell receptor beta chains given below trace back to one sample, sequenced in a study of blood T cell repertoires in COVID-19. Here immunoSEQ multiplex PCR was the method, and the copy in TCRdb shows in-frame clones only, minus some. The sample lists more than 150,000 clones; approximately 87% were seen once. The source material was peripheral blood. These receptors were obtained from a woman in her 70s with COVID-19, enrolled during active disease.

In its sample, this clone was seen once. V is TRBV2 and J is TRBJ2-7, with D unclear. The CDR3 loop spans 12 amino acids. Deletions cut 5 bases from V and 4 bases from J, with 9 bases between. Germline V gene data show CDR1 as SNHLY and CDR2 as FYNNEI. CDR3 protein: CASSRSTYEQYF. The CDR3, as DNA: TGTGCCAGCAGTAGATCTACTTACGAGCAGTACTTC.

CDR3: CAIRNTGSSGNTIYF. The CDR3 DNA is TGTGCCATCAGGAATACAGGAAGCTCTGGAAACACCATATATTTT. This rearrangement joins TRBV10-3 to TRBJ1-3; D perhaps matches TRBD1 (5 bases). Trimming took 6 bases from V and 0 from J, leaving 12 bases between them. The V gene's germline CDR1 is ENHRY and CDR2 SYGVKD. The CDR3 loop spans 15 amino acids.

This clone appeared a single time. The chain uses TRBV5-8 and TRBJ2-1; 10 nucleotides agree with TRBD2. This CDR3 comprises 17 residues. The junction had 7 bases not matched to a gene; V was cut back by 0 bases and J by 4 bases. In germline, CDR1 is SGHTS, CDR2 YDEGEE. The CDR3 nucleotides read TGTGCCAGCAGCTTGGCAGGTACTAGCGGGGATTACAATGAGCAGTTCTTC. Its protein is CASSLAGTSGDYNEQFF.

This clone is a singleton in its sample. In DNA, the CDR3 is TGTGCCAGCAGTTTATGGTTACAGGGATACAATGAGCAGTTCTTC. Translated: CASSLWLQGYNEQFF. J is TRBJ2-1 and V is TRBV28, with D maybe TRBD1 (6 bases). Trimming removed 0 bases at V and 4 bases at J, with 10 bases between. This CDR3 region has 15 residues. Germline V gene sequence: CDR1 MDHEN, CDR2 SYDVKM.

This chain connects TRBV9 to TRBJ1-6; D remains unclear. The CDR3 is made up of 16 amino acids. The germline CDR1 and CDR2 sequences are SGDLS and YYNGEE. The V end was cut by 0 bases, the J end by 10 bases, with 17 bases between. CDR3 in DNA: TGTGCCAGCAGCGTAGGTCCGGGAAGCATACAGTCACCCCTCCACTTT. Protein sequence: CASSVGPGSIQSPLHF. The full variable domain, with the rest looked up from reference TRBV9 and TRBJ1-6, is DSGVTQTPKHLITATGQRVTLRCSPRSGDLSVYWYQQSLDQGLQFLIQYYNGEERAKGNILERFSAQQFPDLHSELNLSSLELGDSALYFCASSVGPGSIQSPLHFGNGTRLTVT.

The chain has TRBV4-2 and TRBJ1-5, with D perhaps matching TRBD1 (5 bases). V lost 3 bases and J lost 4, with 13 bases in between. The germline gives CDR1 LGHNA, CDR2 YNFKEQ. CDR3 length: 15 residues. CDR3 residues: CASSQSRTRNQPQHF. The CDR3, as DNA: TGTGCCAGCAGCCAGTCCAGGACAAGAAATCAGCCCCAGCATTTT.

By share, this clone ranks as medium-sized. V gene TRBV19 combines with J gene TRBJ1-1; 7 bases line up with TRBD1. CDR3 length: 14 amino acids. The trim removed 4 bases at V and 0 bases at J, leaving 2 bases unmatched. In germline, CDR1 is LNHDA, CDR2 SQIVND (reference sequence). The CDR3 here is CASSTGTVNTEAFF. CDR3 in DNA: TGTGCCAGTAGTACCGGGACAGTGAACACTGAAGCTTTCTTT.

The chain has TRBV6-1 and TRBJ1-3; possibly TRBD1 for D (6 bases). CDR3 length: 16 residues. CDR1 MNHNS and CDR2 SASEGT come from the germline V gene. V dropped 2 bases and J dropped 0 bases, with 11 bases sitting between them. The chain's CDR3 is CASSELTGVSGNTIYF. In DNA, the CDR3 is TGTGCCAGCAGTGAACTGACAGGTGTCTCTGGAAACACCATATATTTT.

A single count supports this clone. The chain recombines TRBV5-1 with TRBJ2-7; D not certain. The V gene's germline CDR1 is SGHRS and CDR2 YFSETQ. The CDR3 is 11 amino acids. V lost 0 bases to trimming and J lost 6 bases, with 4 bases between them. For the CDR3, the DNA is TGCGCCAGCAGCTTGGGGCTCGAGCAGTACTTC. Residues: CASSLGLEQYF.

V is TRBV4-2 and J is TRBJ2-7, with TRBD1 matching 11 bases. V gave up 1 base and J gave up 0 bases; unmatched junction bases: 8. The CDR3 has 18 residues. Germline values: CDR1 LGHNA, CDR2 YNFKEQ. The CDR3 DNA sequence: TGTGCCAGCAGCCAAGGGAGGGACAGGGGGAGAAGCTCCTACGAGCAGTACTTC. Protein product: CASSQGRDRGRSSYEQYF.

The rearrangement uses TRBV7-9 and TRBJ2-6, with 7 bases that match TRBD1. Trimming removed 5 bases from V and 3 bases from J; junction bases left unmatched: 4. CDR1 is SEHNR, CDR2 FQNEAQ, per germline (reference sequence). The CDR3 totals 15 residues. CDR3 in amino acids: CASSRRGLGANVLTF. CDR3 nucleotides: TGTGCCAGCAGCAGAAGGGGGCTTGGGGCCAACGTCCTGACTTTC.

The chain has TRBV28 and TRBJ1-1; D is possibly TRBD1 (5 bases). Germline CDR1 MDHEN, CDR2 SYDVKM. The germline V and J ends were trimmed by 3 bases and 1 base, with 9 bases remaining between them. This CDR3 contains 14 residues. CDR3 loop: CASSLAQGNTEAFF. For the CDR3, the DNA is TGTGCCAGCAGTTTGGCCCAGGGGAACACTGAAGCTTTCTTT.

The chain carries TRBV6-2 or TRBV6-3 and TRBJ2-7; 13 nucleotides line up with TRBD2. This CDR3 comprises 16 residues. CDR1 is MNHEY and CDR2 is SVGEGT in the germline V gene. The V and J ends lost 6 bases and 7 bases, in that order; junction bases with no gene match: 12. CDR3 sequence reads: CASSPMGLAGIEEQYF. In DNA, the CDR3 is TGTGCCAGCAGCCCGATGGGACTAGCGGGAATTGAAGAGCAGTACTTC.

V gene TRBV30 combines with J gene TRBJ2-7; a weak D match, TRBD2 (5 bases). The CDR3 loop spans 12 amino acids. The germline V and J ends were trimmed by 1 base and 2 bases, with 6 bases remaining between them. CDR1 is GTSNPN and CDR2 is SVGIG in the germline V gene (reference sequence). In DNA, the CDR3 is TGTGCCTGGAGTGCCGGGACCTACGAGCAGTACTTC. It is translated as CAWSAGTYEQYF.

V is TRBV7-9 and J is TRBJ2-7; a possible D gene is TRBD1 (6 bases). V was pared by 5 bases and J by 0 bases, with 11 bases between. Germline assignment: CDR1 SEHNR and CDR2 FQNEAQ (reference sequence). The CDR3 totals 14 residues. The CDR3: CASSNRDISYEQYF. DNA of the CDR3: TGTGCCAGCAGCAACCGGGACATCTCCTACGAGCAGTACTTC.

The chain has TRBV6-5 and TRBJ2-7; a possible D gene is TRBD1 (6 bases). The length of the CDR3 is 15 residues. The V end was cut by 6 bases, the J end by 1 base, with 16 bases between. CDR1 is MNHEY and CDR2 is SVGAGI in the germline V gene. The CDR3 DNA is TGTGCCAGCAGGTCCCACCTACAGGGTTCCTACGAGCAGTACTTC. It yields the protein CASRSHLQGSYEQYF.

V is TRBV5-4 and J is TRBJ2-2; D not resolved. Trimming took off 0 bases at V and 1 base at J, with 7 bases between the two ends. The CDR3 extends over 15 amino acids. Germline V gene lookup returns CDR1 SGHNT and CDR2 YYREEE (reference sequence). Here the CDR3 reads CASSLDSRNTGELFF. In DNA, the CDR3 is TGTGCCAGCAGCTTGGACAGCCGGAACACCGGGGAGCTGTTTTTT.